This TCR beta chain was sequenced in a study of CD4 T cells in relation to SARS-CoV-2 and coronaviruses (dated by TCRdb to the early 2020s). Describing the broader study: In the ViraFEST assay, PBMCs were cultured with antigen for around eleven days, after which TCR beta CDR3s were sequenced to identify antigen-specific clonal expansions. At the level of individual TCR clonotypes, the study measured memory CD4+ T cell crossreactivity between SARS-CoV-2 spike protein and common cold coronavirus spike proteins. An HIV-1 Nef peptide pool or a culture without peptide was used as the negative reference condition. Shared crossreactive spike epitopes were mapped to their HLA restriction using patient-derived lymphoblastoid cell lines. The Adaptive Biotechnologies TCR-sequencing kit was used to sequence samples from a few pre-COVID donors and the naive versus memory experiments, whereas other data were Illumina-based. For other donors in the study, expansion assays were sequenced with a different, Illumina-based TCR-beta assay.

General conclusions and limits of the study: Memory CD4+ clonotypes crossrecognizing SARS-CoV-2 and at least one common cold coronavirus spike were found in 60% to 70% of donors. Significantly weaker SARS-CoV-2-driven expansion was shown by crossreactive clones than by monoreactive clones, consistent with antigenic imprinting. No donor contributed both pre-pandemic and post-infection samples, which limited tracing the source of pre-existing responses. The study was constrained by small numbers of patients and of tested TCRs. Because the crossreactivity analysis focused on spike protein, crossreactivity against other viral proteins was not assessed.

CD4+ T cells from unexposed donors were collected before the COVID-19 pandemic (2011-2018). Following 10 days of culture, the EasySep CD4+ T cell isolation kit was used to isolate CD4+ T cells. As cell number allowed, CD4+ T cells from unexposed donors were tested for reactivity to SARS-CoV-2 S and N and to four common cold coronavirus spike pools. PBMCs were cultured at under 2.5 million per well in IMDM supplemented with around 5.3% human AB serum and about 9.6 IU/ml IL-2. Half of the culture medium was replaced with fresh IL-2-containing medium on days 3 and 7. In general, every peptide culture condition was set up in three replicate wells. The leukapheresis product for the unexposed donors was obtained through commercial purchase. Ficoll-Paque PLUS gradient centrifugation was used to isolate PBMCs from either whole blood or leukapheresis product. PBMCs were either used fresh in the expansion assay or cryopreserved at -140 degrees C. The QIAamp Micro DNA Kit was used to extract genomic DNA from the CD4+ T cells.

There are 13 amino acids in the CDR3, from cysteine to phenylalanine inclusive. Just CDR3 DNA is preserved here, 39 bases in frame from base 1. From the germline V gene (reference sequence), CDR1 is LNHDA and CDR2 is SQIVND. Library preparation used the immunoSEQ multiplex PCR assay. The published analysis was carried out like this. During preprocessing, nonproductive sequences were discarded, as were any CDR3s that did not begin with C, did not end with F or W, or were shorter than 7 amino acids. The MANAFEST web app was used to call antigen-specific clonotypes on the basis of expansion compared with the reference and with other culture wells. To be counted as positive, a clone had to show significant expansion compared with the reference culture, at an FDR below 0.05, in 2 of 3 replicate wells. To be called positive, a clone also had to show significant expansion compared with every other tandem well and an odds ratio greater than 5. After three terminal residues were trimmed from each end, CDR3 homology was quantified as pairwise Levenshtein distance using the stringdist R package. TCRdb re-hosts the immuneACCESS table, in-frame sequences only. Its copies lack some clones; in the studies checked, an unresolved V gene accounts for under half of them, and the cause for the rest is not known. Clonal size and the V and J genes are those of that table, whereas D and trimming came from the DNA. For this sample the table gives 15,000 to 20,000 clones, of which around 76% were detected only once. The ten largest make up around 31% of the sample.

There are a few counts of this clone. Its target antigen remains unknown. One end of the junction fails to match germline, which may point to a read error. The chain joins TRBV19 to TRBJ1-1, with the D segment identity uncertain. Sequenced material: CD4+ T cells from PBMCs, cultured in vitro. This TCR came from a human donor in good health. The sequence in DNA is TGTGCCAGTACTATAGTACGAGGCACTGAAGCTTTCTTT. Translated, it reads CASTIVRGTEAFF.